The entry below describes one TCR beta chain. Its antigen is as yet unknown. V was pared by 5 bases and J by 4 bases, with 17 bases between. CDR3 length equals 15 residues. This entry is derived from a study of identical twins. Study conclusions and caveats: Within beta out-of-frame sequences, the excess sharing observed between twins was weaker.

TCRdb re-called the 5' RACE reads with MiXCR, one entry per CDR3 protein. The sample lists roughly 750,000 distinct CDR3 sequences, around 21% occurring once. The data were also submitted as part of a second study, on T cells expressing NK-cell markers. That investigation notes: Sorted T-cell subsets CD3+CD56+NKG2C+, CD3+CD56+NKG2C- and CD3+CD56-NKG2C+ were TCR beta-sequenced. Seven donors tested HCMV-seropositive and one tested seronegative among the eight sequenced.

The chain has TRBV12-3 or TRBV12-4 and TRBJ1-2, with D possibly TRBD1 on 5 matching bases. What was sequenced was PBMCs. This TCR came from a young woman in good health. DNA of the CDR3: TGTGCCAGCAGTCAAAGTCCGGGACCTGGCTATGGCTACACCTTC. Residues: CASSQSPGPGYGYTF.